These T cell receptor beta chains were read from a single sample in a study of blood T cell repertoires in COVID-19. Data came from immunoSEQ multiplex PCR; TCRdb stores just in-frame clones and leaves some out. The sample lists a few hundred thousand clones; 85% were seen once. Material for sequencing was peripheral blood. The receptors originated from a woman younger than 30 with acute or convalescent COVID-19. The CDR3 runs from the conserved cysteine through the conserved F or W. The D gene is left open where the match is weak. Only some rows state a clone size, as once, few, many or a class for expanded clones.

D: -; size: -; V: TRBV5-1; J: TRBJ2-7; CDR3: CASSLDTGRNEQYF; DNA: TGCGCCAGCAGCTTGGATACAGGTAGAAACGAGCAGTACTTC
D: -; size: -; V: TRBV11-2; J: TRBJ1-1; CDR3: CASSKYNGGTEAFF; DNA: TGTGCCAGCAGCAAATATAACGGGGGCACTGAAGCTTTCTTT
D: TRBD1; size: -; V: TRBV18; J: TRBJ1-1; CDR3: CASSQRTGDDTEAFF; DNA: TGTGCCAGCTCACAGAGGACAGGGGACGACACTGAAGCTTTCTTT
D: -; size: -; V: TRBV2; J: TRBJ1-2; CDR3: CASSEARRYYGYTF; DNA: TGTGCCAGCAGTGAAGCTCGCAGATACTATGGCTACACCTTC
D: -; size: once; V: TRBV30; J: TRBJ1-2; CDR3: CAWSGTGWGYTF; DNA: TGTGCCTGGAGTGGTACAGGCTGGGGCTACACCTTC
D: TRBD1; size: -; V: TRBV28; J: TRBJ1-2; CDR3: CASSFSGTGIGYTF; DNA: TGTGCCAGCAGTTTTTCCGGGACAGGGATTGGCTACACCTTC
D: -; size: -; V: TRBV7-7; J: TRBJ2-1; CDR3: CASSLGLVNEQFF; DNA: TGTGCCAGCAGCTTAGGACTAGTCAATGAGCAGTTCTTC
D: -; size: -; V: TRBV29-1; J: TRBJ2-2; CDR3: CSVGNGGNTGELFF; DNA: TGCAGCGTTGGAAACGGGGGGAACACCGGGGAGCTGTTTTTT
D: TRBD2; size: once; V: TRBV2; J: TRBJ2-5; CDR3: CASRQASGQETQYF; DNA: TGTGCCAGCAGGCAGGCTAGCGGCCAAGAGACCCAGTACTTC
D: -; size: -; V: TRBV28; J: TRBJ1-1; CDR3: CASSRGLWNTEAFF; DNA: TGTGCCAGCAGCCGCGGCCTCTGGAACACTGAAGCTTTCTTT
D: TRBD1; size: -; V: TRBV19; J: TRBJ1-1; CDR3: CASSIDPWDRRTEAFF; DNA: TGTGCCAGTAGTATAGATCCCTGGGACAGGCGGACTGAAGCTTTCTTT
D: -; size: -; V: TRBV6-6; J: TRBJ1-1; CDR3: CASRDGREGNTEAFF; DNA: TGTGCCAGCAGGGACGGACGGGAGGGGAACACTGAAGCTTTCTTT
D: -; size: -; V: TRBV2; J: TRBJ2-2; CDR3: CASSEGRWGQSFETGELFF; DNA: TGTGCCAGCAGTGAAGGGAGGTGGGGTCAGTCTTTTGAGACCGGGGAGCTGTTTTTT
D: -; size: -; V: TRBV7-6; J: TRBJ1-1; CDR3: CASSLGAGGDTEAFF; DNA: TGTGCCAGCAGCTTAGGGGCTGGGGGGGACACTGAAGCTTTCTTT
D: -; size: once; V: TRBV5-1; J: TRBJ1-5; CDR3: CASREDGSNQPQHF; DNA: TGCGCCAGCAGGGAAGACGGGAGCAATCAGCCCCAGCATTTT
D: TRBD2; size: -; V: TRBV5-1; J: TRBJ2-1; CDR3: CASSLSLAGGSYNEQFF; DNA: TGCGCCAGCAGCTTGAGCCTAGCGGGGGGGTCATACAATGAGCAGTTCTTC
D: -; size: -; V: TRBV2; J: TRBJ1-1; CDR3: CASSPAGSTAEAFF; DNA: TGTGCCAGCAGCCCTGCGGGGAGTACCGCTGAAGCTTTCTTT
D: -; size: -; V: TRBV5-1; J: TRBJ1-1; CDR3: CASWELGMNTEAFF; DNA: TGCGCCAGCTGGGAGCTAGGGATGAACACTGAAGCTTTCTTT
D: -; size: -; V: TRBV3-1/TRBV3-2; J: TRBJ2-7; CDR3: CASSQGSPFARGGLSYEQYF; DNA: TGTGCCAGCAGCCAAGGGTCTCCCTTCGCTAGGGGGGGACTCTCCTACGAGCAGTACTTC
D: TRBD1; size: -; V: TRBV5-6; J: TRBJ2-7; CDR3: CASSIGTGSYEQYF; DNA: TGTGCCAGCAGCATAGGGACAGGGAGCTACGAGCAGTACTTC
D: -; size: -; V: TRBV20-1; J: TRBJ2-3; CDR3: CSAAPSGLILF; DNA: TGCAGTGCTGCCCCCAGTGGACTGATCCTATTT
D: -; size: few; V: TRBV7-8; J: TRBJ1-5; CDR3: CASSTEGVSSNQPQHF; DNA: TGTGCCAGCAGCACAGAGGGCGTTAGTAGCAATCAGCCCCAGCATTTT
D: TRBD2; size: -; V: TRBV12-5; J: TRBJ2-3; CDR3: CASGFGLAGVVDTQYF; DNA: TGTGCTAGTGGCTTCGGACTAGCGGGAGTAGTAGATACGCAGTATTTT
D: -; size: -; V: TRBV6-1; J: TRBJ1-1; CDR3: CASSDYRERGGTEAFF; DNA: TGTGCCAGCAGTGACTACAGGGAAAGGGGCGGCACTGAAGCTTTCTTT
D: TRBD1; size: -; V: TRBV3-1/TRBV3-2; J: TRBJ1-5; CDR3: CASSPAGTGNNQPQHF; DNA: TGTGCCAGCAGCCCGGCCGGGACAGGGAACAATCAGCCCCAGCATTTT
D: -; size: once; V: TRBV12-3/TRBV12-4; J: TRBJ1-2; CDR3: CASRPALGGGYTF; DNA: TGTGCCAGCAGACCCGCCCTAGGCGGAGGCTACACCTTC
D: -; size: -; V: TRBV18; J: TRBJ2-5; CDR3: CASSPPLRETQYF; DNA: TGTGCCAGCTCACCCCCACTTCGGGAGACCCAGTACTTC
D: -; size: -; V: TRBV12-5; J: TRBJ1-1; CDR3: CAPWSGQSTEAFF; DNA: TGTGCTCCCTGGTCAGGCCAAAGCACTGAAGCTTTCTTT
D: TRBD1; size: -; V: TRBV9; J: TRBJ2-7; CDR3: CASSVGTGEYEQYF; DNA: TGTGCCAGCAGCGTCGGGACAGGCGAATACGAGCAGTACTTC
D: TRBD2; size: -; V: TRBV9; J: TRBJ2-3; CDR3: CASSDSGTRDTQYF; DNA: TGTGCCAGCAGCGATAGCGGGACAAGAGATACGCAGTATTTT
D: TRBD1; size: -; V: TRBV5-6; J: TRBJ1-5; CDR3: CASSLGQSLNLGTGPQHF; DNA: TGTGCCAGCAGCTTGGGGCAGAGCCTTAATCTCGGGACAGGGCCCCAGCATTTT